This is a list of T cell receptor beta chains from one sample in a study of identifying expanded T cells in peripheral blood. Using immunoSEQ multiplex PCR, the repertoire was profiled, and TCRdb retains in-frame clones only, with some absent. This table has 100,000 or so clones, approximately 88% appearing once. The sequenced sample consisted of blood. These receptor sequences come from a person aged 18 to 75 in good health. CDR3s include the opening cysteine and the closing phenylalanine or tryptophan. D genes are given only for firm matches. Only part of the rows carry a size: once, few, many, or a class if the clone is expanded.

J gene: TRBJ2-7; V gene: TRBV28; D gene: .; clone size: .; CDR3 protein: CASSFERRVYEQYF; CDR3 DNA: TGTGCCAGCAGTTTTGAAAGACGGGTCTACGAGCAGTACTTC
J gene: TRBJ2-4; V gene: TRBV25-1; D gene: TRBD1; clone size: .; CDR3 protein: CASSGQGSKNIQYF; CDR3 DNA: TGTGCCAGCAGTGGACAGGGATCCAAAAACATTCAGTACTTC
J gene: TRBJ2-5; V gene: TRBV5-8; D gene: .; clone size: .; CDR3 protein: CASSLGRGPQETQYF; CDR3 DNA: TGTGCCAGCAGCTTGGGGCGGGGCCCGCAAGAGACCCAGTACTTC
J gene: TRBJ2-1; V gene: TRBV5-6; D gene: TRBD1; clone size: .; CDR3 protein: CASSYGTGLGNEQFF; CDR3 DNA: TGTGCCAGCAGCTACGGGACAGGGTTGGGGAATGAGCAGTTCTTC
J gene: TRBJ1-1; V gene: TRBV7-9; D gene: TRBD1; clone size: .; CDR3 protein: CASSSGQANTEAFF; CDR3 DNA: TGTGCCAGCAGCTCAGGACAGGCGAACACTGAAGCTTTCTTT
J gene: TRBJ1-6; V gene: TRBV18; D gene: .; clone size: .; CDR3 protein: CASSLTPVSTPLHF; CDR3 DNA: TGTGCCAGCTCCCTTACCCCGGTGTCTACACCCCTCCACTTT
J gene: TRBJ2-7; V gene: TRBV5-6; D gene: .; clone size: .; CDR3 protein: CASRSLHTTYEQYF; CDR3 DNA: TGTGCCAGCAGGAGTCTCCACACCACCTACGAGCAGTACTTC
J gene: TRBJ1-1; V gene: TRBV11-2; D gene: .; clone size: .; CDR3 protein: CASKGGNTEAFF; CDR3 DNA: TGTGCCAGTAAAGGGGGGAACACTGAAGCTTTCTTT
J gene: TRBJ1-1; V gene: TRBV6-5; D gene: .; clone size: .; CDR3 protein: CASSYSPDGNTEAFF; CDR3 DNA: TGTGCCAGCAGTTACTCCCCGGACGGGAACACTGAAGCTTTCTTT
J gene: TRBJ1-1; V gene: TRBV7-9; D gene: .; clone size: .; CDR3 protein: CASSPYRATEAFF; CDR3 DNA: TGTGCCAGCAGCCCATACCGGGCCACTGAAGCTTTCTTT
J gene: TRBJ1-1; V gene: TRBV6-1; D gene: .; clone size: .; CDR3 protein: CASSALLGQRNTEAFF; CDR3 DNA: TGTGCCAGCAGTGCGTTACTAGGACAGCGGAACACTGAAGCTTTCTTT
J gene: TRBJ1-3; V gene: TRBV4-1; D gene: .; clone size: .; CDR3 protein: CASSQTPTGERNTIYF; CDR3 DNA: TGCGCCAGCAGCCAAACTCCGACAGGCGAGAGAAACACCATATATTTT
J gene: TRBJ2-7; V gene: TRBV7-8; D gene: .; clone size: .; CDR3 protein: CASSFEIYEQYF; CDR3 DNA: TGTGCCAGCAGCTTCGAAATATACGAGCAGTACTTC
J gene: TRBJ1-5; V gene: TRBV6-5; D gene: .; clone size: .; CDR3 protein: CASSQTLSNQPQHF; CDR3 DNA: TGTGCCAGCAGTCAGACACTTAGCAATCAGCCCCAGCATTTT
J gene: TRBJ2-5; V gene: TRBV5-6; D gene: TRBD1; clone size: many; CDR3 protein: CASSYGTEAAQYF; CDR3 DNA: TGTGCCAGCAGTTACGGGACAGAGGCGGCCCAGTACTTC
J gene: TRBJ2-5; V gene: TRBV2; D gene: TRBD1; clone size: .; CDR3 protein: CASSEALYHRGKTQYF; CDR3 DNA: TGTGCCAGCAGCGAGGCCCTCTACCACAGGGGAAAGACCCAGTACTTC
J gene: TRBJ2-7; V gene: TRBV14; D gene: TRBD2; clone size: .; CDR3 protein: CASSRYTTPRGGPRNYEQYF; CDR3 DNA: TGTGCCAGCAGCAGATATACGACCCCCCGGGGAGGGCCGAGAAATTACGAGCAGTACTTC
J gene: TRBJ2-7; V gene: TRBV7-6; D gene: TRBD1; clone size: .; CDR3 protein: CASQSFQGAAEQYF; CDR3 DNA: TGTGCCAGCCAATCCTTCCAGGGGGCGGCCGAGCAGTACTTC
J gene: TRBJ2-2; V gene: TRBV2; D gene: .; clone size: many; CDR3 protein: CASRPYTGELFF; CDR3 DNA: TGTGCCAGCAGGCCGTACACCGGGGAGCTGTTTTTT
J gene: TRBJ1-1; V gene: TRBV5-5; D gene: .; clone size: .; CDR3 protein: CASSLSVRGRDTEAFF; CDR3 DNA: TGTGCCAGCAGCTTGTCGGTTCGGGGGAGAGACACTGAAGCTTTCTTT
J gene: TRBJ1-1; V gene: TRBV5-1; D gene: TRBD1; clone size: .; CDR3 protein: CASSSGGTGLGTEAFF; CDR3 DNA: TGCGCCAGCAGCTCGGGTGGGACAGGGCTAGGTACTGAAGCTTTCTTT
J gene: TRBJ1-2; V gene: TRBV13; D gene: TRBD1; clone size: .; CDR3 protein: CASSRQGIEGYTF; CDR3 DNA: TGTGCCAGCAGCAGACAGGGGATTGAGGGCTACACCTTC
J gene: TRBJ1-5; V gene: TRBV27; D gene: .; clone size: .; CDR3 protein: CASKKGVYDNQPQHF; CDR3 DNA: TGTGCCAGCAAAAAGGGGGTGTACGACAATCAGCCCCAGCATTTT
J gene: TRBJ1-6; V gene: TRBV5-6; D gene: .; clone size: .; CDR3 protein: CASSFGGLGSYNSPLHF; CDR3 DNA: TGTGCCAGCAGCTTCGGGGGGTTAGGGTCCTATAATTCACCCCTCCACTTT
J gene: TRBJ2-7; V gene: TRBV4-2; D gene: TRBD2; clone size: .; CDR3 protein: CASSQVAGTTTYEQYF; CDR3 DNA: TGTGCCAGCAGCCAAGTTGCGGGGACTACCACCTACGAGCAGTACTTC
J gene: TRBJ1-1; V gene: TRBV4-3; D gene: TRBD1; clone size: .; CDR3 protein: CASSHGQGMTEAFF; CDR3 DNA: TGCGCCAGCAGCCACGGACAGGGGATGACTGAAGCTTTCTTT
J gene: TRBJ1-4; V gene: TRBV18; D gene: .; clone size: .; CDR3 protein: CASSPAPSEKLFF; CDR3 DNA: TGTGCCAGCTCACCCGCCCCAAGTGAAAAACTGTTTTTT
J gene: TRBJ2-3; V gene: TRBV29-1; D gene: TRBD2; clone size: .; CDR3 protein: CSSRGAGNADTQYF; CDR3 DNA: TGCAGCTCGAGGGGAGCGGGGAACGCAGATACGCAGTATTTT
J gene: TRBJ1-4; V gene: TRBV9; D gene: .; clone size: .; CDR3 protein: CASSSGKGVFDEKLFF; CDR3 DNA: TGTGCCAGCAGCTCCGGCAAAGGGGTATTCGACGAAAAACTGTTTTTT
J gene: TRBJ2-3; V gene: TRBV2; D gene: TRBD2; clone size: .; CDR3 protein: CASTSGTSGTDTQYF; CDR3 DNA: TGTGCCAGCACCTCCGGGACTAGTGGCACAGATACGCAGTATTTT
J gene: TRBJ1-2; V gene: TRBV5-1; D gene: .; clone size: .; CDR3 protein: CASSLFSGAGDYGYTF; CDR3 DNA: TGCGCCAGCAGCTTGTTCTCGGGGGCAGGTGACTATGGCTACACCTTC
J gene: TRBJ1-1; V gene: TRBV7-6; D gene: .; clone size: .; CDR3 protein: CASSSQQNTEAFF; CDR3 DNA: TGTGCCAGCAGCTCCCAGCAGAACACTGAAGCTTTCTTT
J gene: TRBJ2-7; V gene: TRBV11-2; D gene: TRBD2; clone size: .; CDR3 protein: CASSLWTSGVEQYF; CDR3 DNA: TGTGCCAGCAGCTTATGGACTAGCGGGGTCGAGCAGTACTTC
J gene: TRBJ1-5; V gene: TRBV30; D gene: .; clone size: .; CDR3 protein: CAWSGQSNQPQHF; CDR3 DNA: TGTGCCTGGAGTGGACAGAGCAATCAGCCCCAGCATTTT
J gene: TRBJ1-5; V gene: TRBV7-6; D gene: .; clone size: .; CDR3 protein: CASSFGQNQPQHF; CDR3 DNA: TGTGCCAGCAGTTTTGGACAGAATCAGCCCCAGCATTTT
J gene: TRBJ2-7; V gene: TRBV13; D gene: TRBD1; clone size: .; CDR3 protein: CASSLRGTGAYEQYF; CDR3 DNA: TGTGCCAGCAGCTTAAGGGGGACAGGCGCCTACGAGCAGTACTTC
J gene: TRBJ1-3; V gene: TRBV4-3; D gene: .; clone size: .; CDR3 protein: CASSQVSGSGNTIYF; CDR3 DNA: TGCGCCAGCAGCCAAGTGTCAGGCTCTGGAAACACCATATATTTT
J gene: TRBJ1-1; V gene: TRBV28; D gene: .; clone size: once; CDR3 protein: CASGVNTEAFF; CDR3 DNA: TGTGCCAGTGGGGTGAACACTGAAGCTTTCTTT
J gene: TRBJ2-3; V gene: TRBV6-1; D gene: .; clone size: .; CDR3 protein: CASSGRAGPDTQYF; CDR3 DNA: TGTGCCAGCAGTGGCCGGGCGGGGCCAGATACGCAGTATTTT
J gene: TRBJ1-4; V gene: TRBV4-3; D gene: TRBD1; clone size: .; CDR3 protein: CASSQDREFVREKLFF; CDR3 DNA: TGCGCCAGCAGCCAGGACAGGGAATTTGTTCGGGAAAAACTGTTTTTT
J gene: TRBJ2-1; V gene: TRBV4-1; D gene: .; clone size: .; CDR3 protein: CASSQDPFPIGGQFF; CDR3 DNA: TGCGCCAGCAGCCAAGATCCGTTCCCCATAGGGGGGCAGTTCTTC
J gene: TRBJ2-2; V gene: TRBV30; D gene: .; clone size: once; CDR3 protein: CAWKPGPLTGELFF; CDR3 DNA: TGTGCCTGGAAACCAGGGCCGCTCACCGGGGAGCTGTTTTTT
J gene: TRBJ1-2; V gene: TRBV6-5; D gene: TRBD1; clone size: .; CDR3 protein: CASIEQGIYGYTF; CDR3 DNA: TGTGCCAGCATTGAACAGGGGATCTATGGCTACACCTTC
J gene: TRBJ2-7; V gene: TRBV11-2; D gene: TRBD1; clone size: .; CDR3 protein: CASSRRQGAGEQYF; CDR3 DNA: TGTGCCAGCAGCCGCCGACAGGGGGCTGGCGAGCAGTACTTC
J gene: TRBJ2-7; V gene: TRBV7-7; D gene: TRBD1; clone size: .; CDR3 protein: CASSPGTGEYYEQYF; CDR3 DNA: TGTGCCAGCAGCCCAGGGACAGGGGAGTACTACGAGCAGTACTTC
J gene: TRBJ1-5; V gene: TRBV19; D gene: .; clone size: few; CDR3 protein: CASSSTGTNQPQHF; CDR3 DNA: TGTGCCAGTAGTTCGACAGGCACCAATCAGCCCCAGCATTTT
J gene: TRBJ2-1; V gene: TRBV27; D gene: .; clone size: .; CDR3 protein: CASSGTPRGNEQFF; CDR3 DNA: TGTGCCAGCAGTGGGACTCCCAGAGGGAATGAGCAGTTCTTC
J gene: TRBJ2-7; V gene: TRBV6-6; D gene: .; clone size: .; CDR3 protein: CASSYDSASYEQYF; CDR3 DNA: TGTGCCAGCAGTTATGACTCCGCCTCCTACGAGCAGTACTTC
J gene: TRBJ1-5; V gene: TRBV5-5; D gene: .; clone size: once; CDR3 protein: CASSLRDGNQPQHF; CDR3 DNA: TGTGCCAGCAGCTTGAGGGACGGCAATCAGCCCCAGCATTTT